Presented here are 18 T cell receptor beta chains from one specimen sequenced in a study of T cells in Graves' hyperthyroidism and ophthalmopathy. There were TCR beta CDR3 regions amplified from RNA transcripts. Primed by the HTBI set, a first-round RT-PCR was run on the TCR CDR3. In TCRdb, the multiplex PCR reads were re-called with MiXCR into one record per CDR3 protein. The table lists about 720,000 distinct CDR3 sequences, around 20% of them singletons. Sequences were obtained from blood. The receptors shown here come from a woman between 45 and 65 years old with Graves' hyperthyroidism that later progressed to Graves' ophthalmopathy.

The chain has TRBV12-3 or TRBV12-4 and TRBJ1-2; 7 bases align to TRBD1. This CDR3 region has 16 residues. The V gene end was trimmed by 4 bases and the J gene end by 2 bases; junction bases not matched to a gene: 10. The CDR3 nucleotides are TGTGCCAGCAGTTCGGACGGACAGGAAGAAAACTATGGCTACACCTTC. This gives the protein CASSSDGQEENYGYTF.

In its sample, this clonotype was seen many times. The chain combines TRBV2 with TRBJ1-3; TRBD1 is a possible D gene (6 bases). This CDR3 comprises 16 residues. V lost 3 bases and J 2 bases, leaving 14 bases between the germline ends. Germline V lookup: CDR1 SNHLY, CDR2 FYNNEI. The DNA of the CDR3 is TGTGCCAGCAGTGAGCAGGGGCTCCTAACTGGAAACACCATATATTTT. Translation: CASSEQGLLTGNTIYF.

There are a few counts of this clonotype. The CDR3 protein is CASSRGLRTETDTQYF. CDR3 DNA sequence: TGTGCCAGCAGCCGAGGTTTGCGGACAGAGACAGATACGCAGTATTTT. The rearrangement uses TRBV11-3 and TRBJ2-3; D possibly corresponds to TRBD1 (6 bases). The V gene's germline CDR1 is SGHNT and CDR2 YENEEA. The V end was cut by 5 bases, the J end by 3 bases, with 18 bases between. The CDR3 contains 16 residues.

With regard to this clonotype: The junction departs from germline at one end; a sequencing error may be responsible. The chain combines TRBV6-1 with TRBJ2-7; TRBD2 matches at 9 bases. The CDR3 runs 15 residues. CDR1 is MNHNS and CDR2 is SASEGT in the germline V gene. The CDR3 region has the DNA TGTGCCAGCAGGGCCCGACTAGCGGTGAATTACGGGCAGTACTTC. Translated: CASRARLAVNYGQYF.

In its sample, this clonotype was seen many times. The genes are TRBV20-1 and TRBJ2-7; 7 bases are shared with TRBD2. The CDR3 consists of 13 residues. Germline loops: CDR1 DFQATT, CDR2 SNEGSKA (reference sequence). Unmatched junction bases numbered 5, after V lost 3 bases and J lost 3 bases. CDR3 amino acids: CSARTTSVYEQYF. CDR3 DNA: TGCAGTGCTAGGACTACTAGCGTCTACGAGCAGTACTTC.

V and J are TRBV5-1 and TRBJ2-2; 7 bases are a match to TRBD1. Trimming removed 7 bases from V and 5 bases from J; junction bases left unmatched: 11. The CDR3 covers 15 residues. The germline CDR1 and CDR2 sequences are SGHRS and YFSETQ. This CDR3 reads CASRREQGVTGELFF. CDR3 nucleotides: TGCGCCAGCCGAAGGGAGCAGGGGGTGACCGGGGAGCTGTTTTTT.

V and J are TRBV5-1 and TRBJ1-2, with no clear D. Germline lookup yields CDR1 SGHRS and CDR2 YFSETQ. The V and J ends lost 0 bases and 8 bases respectively, with 14 bases between them. The CDR3 has 14 amino acids. The CDR3 reads CASSLGQRTDGYTF. As DNA, the CDR3 is TGCGCCAGCAGCTTGGGCCAGCGCACAGACGGCTACACCTTC.

The sample holds many counts of this clonotype. This chain connects TRBV3-1 to TRBJ1-2; D is possibly TRBD1 (5 bases). Trimming pared 1 base from V and 6 bases from J, leaving 15 bases between. This CDR3 comprises 15 residues. The germline CDR1 and CDR2 sequences are LGHDT and YNNKEL (reference sequence). The CDR3 loop is CASSQVGTKRDGYTF. CDR3 coding DNA: TGTGCCAGCAGCCAAGTGGGGACGAAACGGGATGGCTACACCTTC. The entire variable domain, with the rest obtained from reference TRBV3-1 and TRBJ1-2, is as follows: DTAVSQTPKYLVTQMGNDKSIKCEQNLGHDTMYWYKQDSKKFLKIMFSYNNKELIINETVPNRFSPKSPDKAHLNLHINSLELGDSAVYFCASSQVGTKRDGYTFGSGTRLTVV.

This clonotype was counted a few times. The J gene is TRBJ1-5, the V gene TRBV6-1; 8 bases are a match to TRBD1. The CDR3 consists of 14 residues. V shed 7 bases, J shed 4 bases, and the junction held 6 bases outside the gene matches. CDR1 is MNHNS, CDR2 SASEGT, per germline. The CDR3 DNA is TGTGCCAGCAAACCGGGACAGGCAAATCAGCCCCAGCATTTT. Translating gives CASKPGQANQPQHF.

This clonotype has more than one count but fewer than ten. The chain recombines TRBV3-1 with TRBJ2-6, with D perhaps matching TRBD1 (6 bases). This CDR3 region has 16 residues. Germline V gene sequence: CDR1 LGHDT, CDR2 YNNKEL (reference sequence). Trimming removed 1 base at V and 0 bases at J, with 7 bases between. The CDR3 here is CASSQVQGSGANVLTF. As DNA, the CDR3 is TGTGCCAGCAGCCAAGTACAGGGCTCTGGGGCCAACGTCCTGACTTTC.

This clonotype was found many times. The chain joins TRBV3-1 to TRBJ1-6; D unclear. Germline-derived CDR1 and CDR2 are LGHDT and YNNKEL (reference sequence). Between the trimmed V and J ends, which lost 8 bases and 8 bases, there was a span of 10 bases. The CDR3 spans 12 residues. CDR3 in DNA: TGTGCCAGCGGGCCCCTCCATTCACCCCTCCACTTT. It codes for CASGPLHSPLHF. The variable domain in full, with the rest retrieved from reference TRBV3-1 and TRBJ1-6, is DTAVSQTPKYLVTQMGNDKSIKCEQNLGHDTMYWYKQDSKKFLKIMFSYNNKELIINETVPNRFSPKSPDKAHLNLHINSLELGDSAVYFCASGPLHSPLHFGNGTRLTVT.

In this sample, this clonotype turned up a few times. This chain connects TRBV24-1 to TRBJ2-7; TRBD1 matches at 10 bases. In germline, CDR1 is KGHDR, CDR2 SFDVKD. The CDR3 is made up of 15 amino acids. J lost 2 bases, V lost 5 bases, and 5 bases had no gene match. CDR3 nucleotide sequence: TGTGCCACCAGTGGGCTAGGACAGGGGGCCTACGAGCAGTACTTC. This gives the protein CATSGLGQGAYEQYF.

This clonotype was recorded a few times. One base away lies a much larger clone, so this may be a sequencing read error. The chain links TRBV2 to TRBJ2-7; TRBD2 might be the D (6 bases). Trimming pared 3 bases from V and 0 bases from J, leaving 12 bases between. CDR1 and CDR2 (germline): SNHLY, FYNNEI. The CDR3 contains 15 residues. CDR3 DNA sequence: TGTGCCAGCAGTGAGGAGGGACCCAACTCCTACGAGCAGTACTTC. It yields the protein CASSEEGPNSYEQYF.

Many counts were recorded for this clonotype. V usage is TRBV30 and J usage is TRBJ2-1; D possibly corresponds to TRBD1 (5 bases). This CDR3 is built from 15 residues. Germline V gene data show CDR1 as GTSNPN and CDR2 as SVGIG (reference sequence). V dropped 1 base and J dropped 0 bases, with 10 bases sitting between them. As DNA, the CDR3 is TGTGCCTGGAGTGAAGGGGTAAGCTCCTACAATGAGCAGTTCTTC. Its translation: CAWSEGVSSYNEQFF. Together with reference TRBV30 and TRBJ2-1, the CDR3 gives the full variable domain: SQTIHQWPATLVQPVGSPLSLECTVEGTSNPNLYWYRQAAGRGLQLLFYSVGIGQISSEVPQNLSASRPQDRQFILSSKKLLLSDSGFYLCAWSEGVSSYNEQFFGPGTRLTVL.

This clonotype turned up a few times. CDR3 nucleotide sequence: TGTGCCAGCAGGTGGGACAGGGGAGTTGATGGGGCCACTGAAGCTTTCTTT. Translation: CASRWDRGVDGATEAFF. The rearrangement joins TRBV25-1 to TRBJ1-1, with 10 bases matching TRBD1. The CDR3 totals 17 residues. The V gene's germline CDR1 is MGHDK and CDR2 SYGVNS. V trimming: 6 bases; J trimming: 4 bases; junction bases outside the gene matches: 14.

V gene TRBV19 combines with J gene TRBJ1-3, with unresolved D. The V gene lost 4 bases and the J gene lost 0 bases, with 13 bases spanning the gap. Germline V CDR1 and CDR2: LNHDA, SQIVND (reference sequence). The CDR3 is 16 amino acids. The CDR3 region is CASSKLRAISGNTIYF. The CDR3 nucleotides read TGTGCCAGTAGTAAGCTGCGGGCCATCTCTGGAAACACCATATATTTT. Using reference TRBV19 and TRBJ1-3 for the parts outside the CDR3, the full variable domain is DGGITQSPKYLFRKEGQNVTLSCEQNLNHDAMYWYRQDPGQGLRLIYYSQIVNDFQKGDIAEGYSVSREKKESFPLTVTSAQKNPTAFYLCASSKLRAISGNTIYFGEGSWLTVV.

This sequence joins TRBV6-1 and TRBJ1-2, with a weak D call TRBD1 (5 bases). Looked up from germline, CDR1 is MNHNS and CDR2 is SASEGT. Trimming left V 4 bases short and J 5 bases short, with 17 bases between. The CDR3 extends over 15 amino acids. The CDR3: CASSVAGGAGYGYTF. The CDR3 DNA is TGTGCCAGCAGTGTGGCAGGTGGCGCAGGGTATGGCTACACCTTC.

The rearrangement uses TRBV20-1 and TRBJ2-7; D uncertain. From germline, CDR1 is DFQATT and CDR2 SNEGSKA (reference sequence). CDR3 length: 12 amino acids. The V end was cut by 2 bases, the J end by 6 bases, with 11 bases between. This CDR3 is CSARPTVAEQYF. The DNA of the CDR3 is TGCAGTGCTAGACCAACAGTCGCCGAGCAGTACTTC.